The entry below gives a single T cell receptor beta chain sequence along with its context. The clone's antigen remains unknown. No base quality information exists; no much larger clone differs at one position. The CDR3 starts with the cysteine, ends with the phenylalanine, and has 15 residues. This entry keeps only the CDR3 DNA: 45 bases, framed from base 1. V loses 0 bases of germline sequence and J loses 4 bases, and the interval between the two ends is 9 bases. In the germline V gene (reference sequence), CDR1 corresponds to LNHNV and CDR2 to YYDKDF. Genomic DNA was extracted from sorted cells for sequencing of the TCRbeta CDR3 region. TCRbeta CDR3 regions were sequenced using the immunoSEQ Assay. TCRdb's version of the immuneACCESS table is confined to in-frame rearrangements and falls short of the full clone set. An unresolved V gene accounts for under half of the shortfall where checked; the remainder is of unknown origin. Present in this sample are some 45,000 clones, about 86% of which were seen just once. The top ten hold 20% to 25% of the sample.

The sample comes from a study of OX40 agonist ivuxolimab in advanced cancers. General notes on the study: Ivuxolimab was an agonistic, fully human IgG2 monoclonal antibody directed against OX40 (CD134), a costimulatory receptor. Intravenous ivuxolimab was administered to patients every 2 weeks at six dose levels: 0.01, 0.1, 0.3, 1.5, 3 and 10 mg/kg. Of the roughly 51 dose-escalation patients, hepatocellular carcinoma was present in about 20, melanoma in about 15, renal cell carcinoma in 9 and head and neck cancer in 9. In the dose-escalation cohort, 70% to 85% of patients were male, and the mean age was approximately 60 years with a range of roughly 23 to 79. Prior anti-PD-1, anti-PD-L1 or anti-CTLA-4 therapy was permitted, and checkpoint inhibitors had been received by 40% to 50% of dose-escalation patients. Three dose-escalation patients achieved partial responses, one with hepatocellular carcinoma and two with cutaneous melanoma. Peripheral TCRbeta sequencing was intended to test whether TCR sequence diversity was altered and clonal T-cell expansion was caused by ivuxolimab. The paper reports the monotherapy dose-escalation portion (N of about 50 patients) of the phase I ivuxolimab trial.

Patients with autoimmune disease history or receiving systemic immunosuppression were excluded from the trial. Peripheral blood for TCR sequencing was collected from all dose cohorts at baseline, on cycle 4 day 1, and on cycle 7 day 1. Samples were obtained from an open-label, multicenter, first-in-human phase I dose-escalation trial of ivuxolimab. Adults with locally advanced or metastatic melanoma, renal cell, hepatocellular, or head and neck squamous cell carcinoma were enrolled in the trial. CD4+ and CD8+ T cells were sorted separately from peripheral blood before TCR sequencing. The study at large found these results: At doses from 0.1 to 3.0 mg/kg, clonal expansion was seen in both CD4+ and CD8+ blood T cells between baseline and week 6. Which antigens the clonally expanded peripheral T cells were specific for was not determined. In partial responders in the 0.1-3.0 mg/kg groups, normalized peripheral clonal expansion was found to be among the lowest, especially among CD8+ T cells. Low levels of normalized T-cell clonal expansion were also seen in some patients who did not respond. After ivuxolimab, more expanded clones were found on average in CD8+ T cells than in CD4+ T cells.

The TCR sequence derives from an adult with an advanced solid tumor such as melanoma, head and neck, liver or kidney cancer. Sequencing was performed on CD4+ or CD8+ T cells sorted from blood, taken in a trial of the OX40 agonist ivuxolimab. The V and J genes are TRBV15 and TRBJ2-2; the D gene is perhaps TRBD1, from 5 matching bases. The CDR3 region: CATSRDQGRTGELFF. The nucleotide sequence is given as TGTGCCACCAGCAGAGATCAGGGTCGCACCGGGGAGCTGTTTTTT.